The T cell receptor (beta chain) described here comes from a study of graft-versus-host responses after intestinal transplantation. Germline CDR1 reads SGHRS; CDR2 reads YFSETQ. There are 15 residues in the CDR3. Trimming shortened V by 4 bases and J by 4 bases, and 17 bases separated the two germline ends. Produced via immunoSEQ multiplex PCR; TCRdb's table is partial and in-frame only. The repertoire holds about 100,000 clones, with roughly 87% as singletons. Whole-study results and caveats: Among circulating GvH clones, peak levels were associated with early post-transplant declines in HvG clones. Allografts from individuals with graft-donor T cell macrochimerism displayed high graft-versus-host to host-versus-graft clonal ratios.

Worth noting for this clone: The antigen remains unidentified.

This sequence originates from a human donor who was the organ donor for an intestinal transplant. The specimen comprised unstimulated CD4+ T cells sorted from spleen or lymph node cells, sampled before transplant. This chain uses TRBV5-1 with TRBJ1-1, with D possibly being TRBD1 (5 bases). The CDR3 spells CASSPRAGGATEAFF. The CDR3 DNA is TGCGCCAGCAGCCCACGGGCCGGGGGTGCCACTGAAGCTTTCTTT.